The 22 T cell receptor beta chains in this list originate from one sample, sequenced in a study of T-cell reconstitution after alpha-beta-depleted transplantation in children. Preparing the TCRbeta library involved the use of unique molecular identifiers. Via MiXCR, TCRdb re-called the PCR reads, giving one row per CDR3 protein. This sample has about 500,000 distinct CDR3 sequences, with 11% found just once. Source: PBMCs, mostly from graft donor cells, taken 180 days after TCRalphabeta/CD19-depleted stem cell transplant. These receptors were obtained from a female patient younger than 10 who had a stem cell transplant for aplastic anemia, so the T cells may come from the graft donor.

A few counts support this clonotype. V usage is TRBV12-3 or TRBV12-4 and J usage is TRBJ2-4; TRBD1 matches at 9 bases. This CDR3 has 17 amino acids. The junction had 6 bases not matched to a gene; V was cut back by 1 base and J by 2 bases. CDR3 nucleotides: TGTGCCAGCAGTTTAGGTTCAGGGACAGGGACCAAAAACATTCAGTACTTC. Translating it yields CASSLGSGTGTKNIQYF.

This rearrangement joins TRBV28 to TRBJ2-6; TRBD2 agrees at 9 bases. Germline lookup yields CDR1 MDHEN and CDR2 SYDVKM. The CDR3 covers 14 residues. Losses at the gene ends were 2 bases for V and 12 bases for J; bases not matched to a gene: 5. The DNA for the CDR3 is TGTGCCAGCAGTTTACTAGCGGGACAGTCCGTCCTGACTTTC. Translating gives CASSLLAGQSVLTF.

The genes are TRBV7-2 and TRBJ2-1; the D is unclear. The germline CDR1 and CDR2 sequences are SGHTA and FQGNSA. This CDR3 comprises 13 residues. The V and J ends lost 1 base and 8 bases respectively, with 9 bases between them. Here the CDR3 DNA reads TGTGCCAGCAGCTTAGTCCAGCCGGATGAGCAGTTCTTC. This sequence encodes CASSLVQPDEQFF.

This clonotype was seen ten or more times. This sequence joins TRBV29-1 and TRBJ2-1; TRBD2 matches at 8 bases. This CDR3 is 16 amino acids long. Germline V CDR1 and CDR2: SQVTM, ANQGSEA. V dropped 1 base and J dropped 2; count of bases not matched to a gene: 7. CDR3 in amino acids: CSVEAGGPEAYNEQFF. In DNA, the CDR3 is TGCAGCGTTGAAGCGGGAGGGCCTGAGGCCTACAATGAGCAGTTCTTC.

The V call is TRBV10-3, the J call TRBJ1-3; D may be TRBD1 (5 bases). This CDR3 has 14 residues. Trimming took 4 bases from V and 4 from J, leaving 11 bases between them. Germline lookup yields CDR1 ENHRY and CDR2 SYGVKD. CDR3 bases: TGTGCCATCAGTGTCCGGGACCCAGGAAACACCATATATTTT. Its translation: CAISVRDPGNTIYF.

Comments on this clonotype: A read error may account for a junction end that differs from germline. The rearrangement joins TRBV2 to TRBJ2-1; 9 bases are shared with TRBD1. The length of the CDR3 is 19 residues. In germline, CDR1 is SNHLY, CDR2 FYNNEI. CDR3 sequence: CACSFPGRDRALSYNEQFF. The CDR3 nucleotides read TGTGCCTGCAGTTTTCCGGGGAGGGACAGGGCCCTGTCCTACAATGAGCAGTTCTTC.

This clonotype has at least ten counts. The chain couples TRBV29-1 to TRBJ1-4, with D possibly TRBD1 on 6 matching bases. The CDR3 covers 14 residues. Germline V gene data show CDR1 as SQVTM and CDR2 as ANQGSEA. V dropped 4 bases and J dropped 8 bases, with 17 bases sitting between them. The CDR3 is CSVVQTGRREKLFF. CDR3 sequence (DNA): TGCAGCGTTGTTCAAACAGGGAGAAGGGAAAAACTGTTTTTT.

Many counts were recorded for this clonotype. V usage is TRBV15 and J usage is TRBJ2-7; the match to TRBD1 covers 9 bases. The CDR3 has 15 residues. V lost 3 bases to trimming and J lost 3 bases; unmatched junction nucleotides: 6. Germline CDR1 LNHNV, CDR2 YYDKDF (reference sequence). The CDR3 DNA reads as TGTGCCACCAGCAGGAGGGGGGACAGGGTCTACGAGCAGTACTTC. Translating gives CATSRRGDRVYEQYF.

This clonotype was counted a few times. CDR3 in DNA: TGTGCCAGCAGTTGGAGCGACAGGACCTACGAGCAGTACTTC. It yields the protein CASSWSDRTYEQYF. The V and J genes are TRBV28 and TRBJ2-7; D may be TRBD1 (6 bases). The V gene's germline CDR1 is MDHEN and CDR2 SYDVKM. CDR3 length: 14 residues. Trimming removed 4 bases at V and 2 bases at J, with 12 bases between. Variable domain in full (rest from reference TRBV28 and TRBJ2-7): DVKVTQSSRYLVKRTGEKVFLECVQDMDHENMFWYRQDPGLGLRLIYFSYDVKMKEKGDIPEGYSVSREKKERFSLILESASTNQTSMYLCASSWSDRTYEQYFGPGTRLTVT.

The chain recombines TRBV14 with TRBJ2-3; tentatively, D is TRBD1 (5 bases). The CDR3 loop spans 13 amino acids. Germline CDR1 is SGHDN and CDR2 is FVKESK. The ends were cut back, 4 bases at V and 7 bases at J, with 12 bases in the middle. CDR3 residues: CASSPDIRYTQYF. The CDR3 nucleotides are TGTGCCAGCAGCCCGGACATCAGATATACGCAGTATTTT.

The chain links TRBV7-2 to TRBJ2-7; D ambiguous. The ends were cut back, 5 bases at V and 0 bases at J, with 8 bases in the middle. The CDR3 length is 13 residues. CDR1 is SGHTA, CDR2 FQGNSA, per germline. CDR3 bases: TGTGCCAGCAGCCTCGAAAGCTCCTACGAGCAGTACGTC. This codes for CASSLESSYEQYV.

The chain employs TRBV27 and TRBJ2-7; 7 nucleotides match TRBD1. CDR1 is MNHEY, CDR2 SMNVEV, per germline (reference sequence). J was trimmed by 4 bases and V by 8 bases; bases with no gene match: 5. This CDR3 region has 12 residues. CDR3 region: CASRGGGYEQYF. Written as DNA, the CDR3 is TGTGCCAGCCGAGGGGGCGGATACGAGCAGTACTTC.

The sample holds a few counts of this clonotype. The chain employs TRBV20-1 and TRBJ1-1; 7 nucleotides match TRBD1. V was pared by 3 bases and J by 5 bases, with 9 bases of the junction left unmatched. Germline V lookup: CDR1 DFQATT, CDR2 SNEGSKA (reference sequence). This CDR3 has 14 residues. CDR3 nucleotides: TGCAGTGCTAGCTTCAGGGGGTTGATTACTGAAGCTTTCTTT. It translates to CSASFRGLITEAFF.

This clonotype has a count of ten or more. The rearrangement joins TRBV29-1 to TRBJ2-2; no clear D gene. This CDR3 is built from 18 residues. V was shortened by 7 bases and J by 3 bases, with 27 bases between the two germline ends. Germline CDR1 and CDR2: SQVTM and ANQGSEA. In DNA form, the CDR3 reads TGCAGCGCCCTAGGGATGGAGAAGGTACGGGCTGACACCGGGGAGCTGTTTTTT. It translates to CSALGMEKVRADTGELFF.

The V call is TRBV11-1, the J call TRBJ2-1; maybe TRBD1 (6 bases). Deletions cut 1 base from V and 7 bases from J, with 23 bases between. Germline-derived CDR1 and CDR2 are SGHAT and FQDESV (reference sequence). The CDR3 loop spans 18 amino acids. The CDR3 loop is CASSLGPWGPRGGNEQFF. The CDR3 nucleotides are TGTGCCAGCAGCTTAGGGCCTTGGGGGCCCCGGGGCGGAAATGAGCAGTTCTTC. Full variable domain (missing parts from reference TRBV11-1 and TRBJ2-1): EAEVAQSPRYKITEKSQAVAFWCDPISGHATLYWYRQILGQGPELLVQFQDESVVDDSQLPKDRFSAERLKGVDSTLKIQPAELGDSAMYLCASSLGPWGPRGGNEQFFGPGTRLTVL.

The J gene is TRBJ2-6, the V gene TRBV24-1; no clear D. The CDR3 spans 17 residues. Trimming left V 1 base short and J 0 bases short, with 9 bases between. Germline-derived CDR1 and CDR2 are KGHDR and SFDVKD. CDR3 DNA: TGTGCCACCAGTGATTTAGAGACGAGCTCTGGGGCCAACGTCCTGACTTTC. Translating it yields CATSDLETSSGANVLTF.

This chain uses TRBV7-2 with TRBJ2-5; D perhaps matches TRBD2 (5 bases). V gave up 1 base and J gave up 12 bases, with 21 bases separating them. Germline V gene lookup returns CDR1 SGHTA and CDR2 FQGNSA. CDR3 length: 15 amino acids. The CDR3 nucleotides read TGTGCCAGCAGCTTAGAAGCTTCGCGGGCCACCGTGGAGTACTTC. Translating it yields CASSLEASRATVEYF.

This clonotype has at least ten counts. The chain has TRBV12-3 or TRBV12-4 and TRBJ2-7, with 9 nucleotides matching TRBD1. CDR3 length: 15 amino acids. Germline trimming cut 5 bases from V and 1 base from J; bases unmatched to any gene: 6. The CDR3 is CASSPGQGLSYEQYV. CDR3 nucleotide sequence: TGTGCCAGCAGTCCGGGACAGGGCCTTTCCTACGAGCAGTACGTC.

The gene calls are TRBV3-1 and TRBJ2-3; D call uncertain. The ends were cut back, 4 bases at V and 1 base at J, with 21 bases in the middle. The CDR3 is 18 amino acids. Germline assignment: CDR1 LGHDT and CDR2 YNNKEL (reference sequence). The CDR3 sequence: CASSPSPDLVPGTDTQYF. The CDR3 DNA sequence: TGTGCCAGCAGCCCATCCCCCGATCTAGTTCCAGGCACAGATACGCAGTATTTT.

This chain uses TRBV25-1 with TRBJ1-2; 8 bases are shared with TRBD1. The CDR3 sequence is 14 residues long. The ends lost 3 bases at V and 8 bases at J; junction bases unmatched: 8. Per the germline V gene, CDR1 is MGHDK and CDR2 is SYGVNS. The CDR3 nucleotides read TGTGCCAGCAGTGACCGGGACAGGTCAGGCGGCTACACCTTC. Its protein product is CASSDRDRSGGYTF.

This clonotype has just a few counts. The J gene is TRBJ2-5, the V gene TRBV12-3 or TRBV12-4, with D unclear. CDR3 length: 15 residues. The V and J ends lost 5 bases and 2 bases respectively, with 15 bases between them. The CDR3 here is CASSPLRRLQETQYF. The CDR3 bases are TGTGCCAGCAGTCCCCTGAGGCGGCTACAAGAGACCCAGTACTTC.

This clonotype was observed a handful of times. The chain is built from TRBV21-1 and TRBJ1-5; the table's TRBD1 call for D was not verified on the DNA. TRBV21-1 is described as a pseudogene. The CDR3 sequence is 17 residues long. The CDR3 nucleotides read TGTGCCAGCAGCAAAGAAAGGGACCGCATTTCCAATCAGCCCCAGCATTTT. Translated: CASSKERDRISNQPQHF.